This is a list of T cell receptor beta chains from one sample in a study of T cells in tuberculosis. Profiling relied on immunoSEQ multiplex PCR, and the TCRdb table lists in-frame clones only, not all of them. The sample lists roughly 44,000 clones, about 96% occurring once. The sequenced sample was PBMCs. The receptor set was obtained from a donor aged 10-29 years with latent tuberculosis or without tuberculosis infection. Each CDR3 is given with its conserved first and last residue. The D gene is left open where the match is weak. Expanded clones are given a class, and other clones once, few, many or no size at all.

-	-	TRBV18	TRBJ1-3	CASSPENTIYF	TGTGCCAGCTCACCGGAGAACACCATATATTTT
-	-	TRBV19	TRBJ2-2	CASRGASVDTGELFF	TGTGCCAGTAGAGGGGCTAGCGTAGACACCGGGGAGCTGTTTTTT
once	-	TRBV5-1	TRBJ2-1	CASNVDSSYNEQFF	TGCGCCAGTAACGTGGACTCGTCCTACAATGAGCAGTTCTTC
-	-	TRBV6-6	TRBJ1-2	CASSKPGLNYGYTF	TGTGCCAGCAGTAAACCAGGGCTTAACTATGGCTACACCTTC
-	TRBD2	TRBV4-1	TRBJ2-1	CASTRLAGGPNEQFF	TGCGCCAGCACCCGACTAGCGGGGGGGCCCAATGAGCAGTTCTTC
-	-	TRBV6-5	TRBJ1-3	CASALRSGNTIYF	TGTGCCAGCGCACTCCGCTCTGGAAACACCATATATTTT
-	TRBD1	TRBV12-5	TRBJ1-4	CASRGGDEKLFF	TGTGCTAGTAGAGGGGGCGATGAAAAACTGTTTTTT
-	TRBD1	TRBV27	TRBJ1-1	CASSLFAGGFFTYNTEAFF	TGTGCCAGCAGTTTATTTGCAGGGGGCTTTTTCACTTATAACACTGAAGCTTTCTTT
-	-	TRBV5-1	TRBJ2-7	CASSLTGFSYEQYF	TGCGCCAGCAGCTTGACAGGGTTCTCCTACGAGCAGTACTTC
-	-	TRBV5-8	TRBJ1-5	CASSAQGPDQPQHF	TGTGCCAGCAGCGCACAGGGACCGGATCAGCCCCAGCATTTT
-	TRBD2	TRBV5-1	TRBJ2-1	CASSLDAGTSAYEQFF	TGCGCCAGCAGCTTGGACGCCGGGACTAGCGCTTATGAGCAGTTCTTC
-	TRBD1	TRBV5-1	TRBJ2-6	CASSLVQGRGANVLTF	TGCGCCAGCAGCTTGGTACAGGGGAGAGGGGCCAACGTCCTGACTTTC
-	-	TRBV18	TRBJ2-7	CASSPLVGPNEQYF	TGTGCCAGCTCACCACTGGTGGGCCCCAACGAGCAGTACTTC
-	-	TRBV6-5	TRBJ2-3	CASSGRDTQYF	TGTGCCAGCAGTGGGAGAGATACGCAGTATTTT
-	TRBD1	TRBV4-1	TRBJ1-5	CASSHAGTGGFNQPQHF	TGCGCCAGCAGCCACGCCGGGACAGGGGGGTTTAATCAGCCCCAGCATTTT
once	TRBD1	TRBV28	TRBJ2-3	CASSQGAYAVDTQYF	TGTGCCAGCAGTCAGGGGGCGTATGCGGTAGATACGCAGTATTTT
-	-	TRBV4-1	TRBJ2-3	CASSQGLVADTQYF	TGCGCCAGCAGCCAAGGACTAGTCGCAGATACGCAGTATTTT
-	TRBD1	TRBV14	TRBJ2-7	CASSQGPRTGVEQYF	TGTGCCAGCAGCCAAGGTCCCCGGACAGGGGTCGAGCAGTACTTC
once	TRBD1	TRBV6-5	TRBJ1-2	CASSRGQGHGYTF	TGTGCCAGCAGTAGAGGACAGGGCCATGGCTACACCTTC
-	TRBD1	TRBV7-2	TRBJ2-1	CASSLGDRVLMGYNEQFF	TGTGCCAGCAGCTTAGGGGACAGGGTTTTAATGGGATACAATGAGCAGTTCTTC
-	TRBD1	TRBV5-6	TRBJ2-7	CASRVGTGLYEQYF	TGTGCCAGCAGGGTCGGGACAGGGCTATACGAGCAGTACTTC
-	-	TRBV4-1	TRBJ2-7	CASSHSPVTAQYEQYF	TGCGCCAGCAGCCACTCGCCCGTGACAGCCCAATACGAGCAGTACTTC
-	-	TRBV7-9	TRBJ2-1	CASSSRLYNEQFF	TGTGCCAGCAGCTCCCGACTGTACAATGAGCAGTTCTTC
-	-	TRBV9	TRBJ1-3	CASSVDGTTGNTIYF	TGTGCCAGCAGCGTAGACGGGACAACTGGGAACACCATATATTTT
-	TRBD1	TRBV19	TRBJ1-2	CASSISTGQSYGYTF	TGTGCCAGTAGTATATCGACAGGGCAGAGTTATGGCTACACCTTC
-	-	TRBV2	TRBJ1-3	CASSEQRDFYGDSGNTIYF	TGTGCCAGCAGTGAACAAAGGGACTTCTATGGGGACTCTGGAAACACCATATATTTT
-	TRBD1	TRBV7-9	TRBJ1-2	CASSLGQGAHGYTF	TGTGCCAGCAGCTTAGGTCAGGGGGCACATGGCTACACCTTC
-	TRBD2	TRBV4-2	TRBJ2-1	CASSQDRMGGDSHYNEQFF	TGTGCCAGCAGCCAAGATCGGATGGGGGGGGACTCACATTACAATGAGCAGTTCTTC
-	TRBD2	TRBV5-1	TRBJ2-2	CASSLLASGNTGELFF	TGCGCCAGCAGCTTGTTGGCTAGCGGTAACACCGGGGAGCTGTTTTTT
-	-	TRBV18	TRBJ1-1	CASSPLYDRPMNTEAFF	TGTGCCAGCTCACCACTTTACGACAGGCCCATGAACACTGAAGCTTTCTTT
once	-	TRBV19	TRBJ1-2	CASSISGKYDYGYTF	TGTGCCAGTAGTATTTCAGGGAAATACGACTATGGCTACACCTTC
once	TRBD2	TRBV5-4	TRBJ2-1	CASSSLAGGPGYEQFF	TGTGCCAGCAGCTCACTAGCGGGGGGGCCCGGTTATGAGCAGTTCTTC
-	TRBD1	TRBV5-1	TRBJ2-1	CASSPGQNGFNEQFF	TGCGCCAGCAGCCCGGGACAGAATGGTTTCAATGAGCAGTTCTTC
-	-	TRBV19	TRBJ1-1	CASTNSRGKGEAFF	TGTGCCAGTACTAATAGTCGGGGTAAGGGTGAAGCTTTCTTT
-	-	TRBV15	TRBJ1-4	CATSPRSGEGEKLFF	TGTGCCACCAGCCCCAGATCGGGGGAGGGGGAAAAACTGTTTTTT
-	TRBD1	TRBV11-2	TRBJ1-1	CASSSRQGETAFF	TGTGCCAGCAGCTCCAGACAGGGTGAGACAGCTTTCTTT
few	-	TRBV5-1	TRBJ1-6	CASSPGAYNSPLHF	TGCGCCAGCAGCCCCGGGGCCTATAATTCACCCCTCCACTTT
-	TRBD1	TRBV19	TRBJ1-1	CASNDPRQGARRTEAFF	TGTGCCAGTAACGATCCGAGACAGGGGGCGCGGAGGACTGAAGCTTTCTTT
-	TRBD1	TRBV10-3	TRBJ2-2	CAIKGQPNTGELFF	TGTGCCATCAAGGGACAGCCGAACACCGGGGAGCTGTTTTTT
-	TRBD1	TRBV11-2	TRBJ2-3	CASSPGQGRVRDTQYF	TGTGCCAGCAGCCCAGGACAGGGTAGGGTAAGGGATACGCAGTATTTT
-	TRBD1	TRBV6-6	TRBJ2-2	CASSYVTGGTGELFF	TGTGCCAGCAGTTACGTGACAGGGGGAACCGGGGAGCTGTTTTTT
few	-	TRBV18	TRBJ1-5	CASSPSPGLPSTQPQHF	TGTGCCAGCTCACCCTCTCCCGGACTTCCTTCAACTCAGCCCCAGCATTTT
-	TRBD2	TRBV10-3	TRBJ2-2	CAIRPSSTSGTTNGDTGELFF	TGTGCCATCAGGCCCTCGTCGACTAGCGGAACCACGAACGGGGACACCGGGGAGCTGTTTTTT
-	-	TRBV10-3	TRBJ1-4	CAISESRQRHEKLFF	TGTGCCATCAGTGAGTCGAGGCAGAGGCATGAAAAACTGTTTTTT
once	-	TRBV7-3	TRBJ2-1	CASSLISTGDEQFF	TGTGCCAGCAGCTTAATTTCTACAGGAGATGAGCAGTTCTTC
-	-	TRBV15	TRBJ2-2	CATSQITGELFF	TGTGCCACCAGCCAGATCACCGGGGAGCTGTTTTTT
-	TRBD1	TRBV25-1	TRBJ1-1	CASSEPPGTGVNTEAFF	TGTGCCAGCAGTGAACCCCCCGGGACAGGGGTGAACACTGAAGCTTTCTTT
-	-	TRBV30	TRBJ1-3	CAWKWGRINSGNTIYF	TGTGCCTGGAAATGGGGCAGGATCAACTCTGGAAACACCATATATTTT
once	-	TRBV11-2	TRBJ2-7	CASSFSLDGSYEQYF	TGTGCCAGCAGCTTTTCACTAGATGGCTCCTACGAGCAGTACTTC
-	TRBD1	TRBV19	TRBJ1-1	CASMFFRGAEAFF	TGTGCCAGTATGTTTTTCAGGGGGGCTGAAGCTTTCTTT
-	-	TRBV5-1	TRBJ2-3	CASSLAGGRTDTQYF	TGCGCCAGCAGCTTGGCCGGGGGTCGTACAGATACGCAGTATTTT
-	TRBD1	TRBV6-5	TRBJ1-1	CASSTGQGFTEAFF	TGTGCCAGCAGTACGGGACAGGGCTTCACTGAAGCTTTCTTT
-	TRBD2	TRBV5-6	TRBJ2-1	CASNPLAGVEDEQFF	TGTGCCAGCAACCCTCTAGCGGGAGTCGAGGATGAGCAGTTCTTC
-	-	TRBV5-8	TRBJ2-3	CASTTSRTTTDTQYF	TGTGCCAGCACCACAAGTAGGACAACCACAGATACGCAGTATTTT
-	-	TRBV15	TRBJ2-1	CATSNRNYNEQFF	TGTGCCACCAGCAACAGGAATTACAATGAGCAGTTCTTC
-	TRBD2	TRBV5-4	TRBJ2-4	CASSRGLAGGKNIQYF	TGTGCCAGCAGCCGGGGACTAGCGGGAGGGAAAAACATTCAGTACTTC
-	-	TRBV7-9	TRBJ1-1	CASSLVTGVNTEAFF	TGTGCCAGCAGCTTAGTGACAGGAGTTAACACTGAAGCTTTCTTT
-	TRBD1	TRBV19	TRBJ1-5	CASSIAGQSNQPQHF	TGTGCCAGTAGTATAGCGGGACAGTCAAATCAGCCCCAGCATTTT
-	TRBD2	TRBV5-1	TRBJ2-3	CASSVGTILPALDTQYF	TGCGCCAGCAGCGTAGGGACTATTCTACCAGCTCTAGATACGCAGTATTTT